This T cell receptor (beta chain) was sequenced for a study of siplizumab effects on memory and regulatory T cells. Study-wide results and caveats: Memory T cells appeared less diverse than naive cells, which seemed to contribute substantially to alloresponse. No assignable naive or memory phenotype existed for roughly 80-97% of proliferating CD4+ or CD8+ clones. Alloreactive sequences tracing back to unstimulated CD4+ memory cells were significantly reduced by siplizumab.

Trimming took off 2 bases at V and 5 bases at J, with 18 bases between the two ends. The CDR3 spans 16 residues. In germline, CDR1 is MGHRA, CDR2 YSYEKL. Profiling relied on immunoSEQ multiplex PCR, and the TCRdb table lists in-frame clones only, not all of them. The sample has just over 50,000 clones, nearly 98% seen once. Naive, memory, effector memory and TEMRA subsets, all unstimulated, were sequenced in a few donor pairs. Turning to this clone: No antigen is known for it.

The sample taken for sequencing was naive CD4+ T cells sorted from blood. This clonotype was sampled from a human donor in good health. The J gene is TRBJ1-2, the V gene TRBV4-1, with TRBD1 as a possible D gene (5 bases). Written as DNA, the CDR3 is TGCGCCAGCAGCCAACAATTGGGGCGCAGGCAGTATGGCTACACCTTC. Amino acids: CASSQQLGRRQYGYTF.